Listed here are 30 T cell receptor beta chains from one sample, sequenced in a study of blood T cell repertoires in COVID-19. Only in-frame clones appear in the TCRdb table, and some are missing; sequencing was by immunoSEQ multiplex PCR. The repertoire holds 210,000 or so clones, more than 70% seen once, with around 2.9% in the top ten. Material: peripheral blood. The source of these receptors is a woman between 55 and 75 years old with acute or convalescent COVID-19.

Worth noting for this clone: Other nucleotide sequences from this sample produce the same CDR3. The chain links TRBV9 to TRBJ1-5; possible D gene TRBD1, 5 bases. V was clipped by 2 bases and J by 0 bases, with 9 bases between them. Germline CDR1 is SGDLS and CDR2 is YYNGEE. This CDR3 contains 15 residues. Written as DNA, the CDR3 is TGTGCCAGCAGCGTCTCGGGGGATAGCAATCAGCCCCAGCATTTT. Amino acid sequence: CASSVSGDSNQPQHF.

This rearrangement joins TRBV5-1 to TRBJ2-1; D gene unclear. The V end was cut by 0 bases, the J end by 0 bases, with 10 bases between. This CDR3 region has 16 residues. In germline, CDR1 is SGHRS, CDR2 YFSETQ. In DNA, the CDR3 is TGCGCCAGCAGCTTGGAGTACGACTTCTCCTACAATGAGCAGTTCTTC. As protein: CASSLEYDFSYNEQFF.

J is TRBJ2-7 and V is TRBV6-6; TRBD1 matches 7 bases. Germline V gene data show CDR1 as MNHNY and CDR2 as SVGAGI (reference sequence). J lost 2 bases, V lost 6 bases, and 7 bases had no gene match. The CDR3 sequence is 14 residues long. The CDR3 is CASSRPGQPYEQYF. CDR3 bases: TGTGCCAGCAGCCGACCGGGACAGCCCTACGAGCAGTACTTC.

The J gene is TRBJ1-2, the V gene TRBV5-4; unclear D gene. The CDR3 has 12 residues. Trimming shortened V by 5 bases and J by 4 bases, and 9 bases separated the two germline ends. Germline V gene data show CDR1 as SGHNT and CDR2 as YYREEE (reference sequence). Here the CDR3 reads CASSTAFYGYTF. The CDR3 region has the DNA TGTGCCAGCAGTACAGCTTTCTATGGCTACACCTTC.

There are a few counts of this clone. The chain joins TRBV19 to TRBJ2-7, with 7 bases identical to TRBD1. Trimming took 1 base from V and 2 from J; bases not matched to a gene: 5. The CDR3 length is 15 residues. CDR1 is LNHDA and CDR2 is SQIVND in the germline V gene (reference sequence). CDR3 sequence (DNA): TGTGCCAGTAGTATAGGGGACAGCGTGGCCTACGAGCAGTACTTC. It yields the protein CASSIGDSVAYEQYF.

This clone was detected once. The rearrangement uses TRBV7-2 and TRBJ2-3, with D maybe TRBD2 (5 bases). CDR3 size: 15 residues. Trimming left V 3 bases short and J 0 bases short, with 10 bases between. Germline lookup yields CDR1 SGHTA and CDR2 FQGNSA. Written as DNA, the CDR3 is TGTGCCAGCAGCTTCCCCTTAGCGAGCACAGATACGCAGTATTTT. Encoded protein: CASSFPLASTDTQYF.

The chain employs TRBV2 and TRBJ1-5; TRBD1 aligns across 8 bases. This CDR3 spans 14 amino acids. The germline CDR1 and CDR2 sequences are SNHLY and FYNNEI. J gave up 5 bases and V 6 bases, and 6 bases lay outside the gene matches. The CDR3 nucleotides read TGTGCCAGCAGGGACAGGGTAGCTTATCAGCCCCAGCATTTT. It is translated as CASRDRVAYQPQHF.

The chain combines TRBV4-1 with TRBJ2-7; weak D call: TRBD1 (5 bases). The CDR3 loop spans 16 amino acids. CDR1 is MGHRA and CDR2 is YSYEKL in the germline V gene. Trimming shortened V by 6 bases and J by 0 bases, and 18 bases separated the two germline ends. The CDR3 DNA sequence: TGCGCCAGCAGTGCGCATACAGGCCTGGACTCCTACGAGCAGTACTTC. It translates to CASSAHTGLDSYEQYF.

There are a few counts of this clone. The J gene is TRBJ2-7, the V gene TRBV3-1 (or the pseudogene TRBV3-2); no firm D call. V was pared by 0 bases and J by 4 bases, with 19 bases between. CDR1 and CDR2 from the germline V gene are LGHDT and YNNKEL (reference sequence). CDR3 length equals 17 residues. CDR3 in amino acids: CASSQDLSRSLRYEQYF. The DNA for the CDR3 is TGTGCCAGCAGCCAAGATCTTTCGCGTTCCCTAAGATACGAGCAGTACTTC.

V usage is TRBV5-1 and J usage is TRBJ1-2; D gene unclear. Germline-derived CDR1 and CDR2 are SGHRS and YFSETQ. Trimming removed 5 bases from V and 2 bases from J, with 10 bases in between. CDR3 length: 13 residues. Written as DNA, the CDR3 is TGCGCCAGCAGTGACATACAGAACTATGGCTACACCTTC. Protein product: CASSDIQNYGYTF.

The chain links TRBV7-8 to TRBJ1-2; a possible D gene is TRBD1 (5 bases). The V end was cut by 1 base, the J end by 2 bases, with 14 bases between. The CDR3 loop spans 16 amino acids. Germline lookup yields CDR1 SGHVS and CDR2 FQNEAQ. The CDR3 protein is CASSLVLGHLNYGYTF. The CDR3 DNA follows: TGTGCCAGCAGCTTAGTGCTAGGACATCTAAACTATGGCTACACCTTC.

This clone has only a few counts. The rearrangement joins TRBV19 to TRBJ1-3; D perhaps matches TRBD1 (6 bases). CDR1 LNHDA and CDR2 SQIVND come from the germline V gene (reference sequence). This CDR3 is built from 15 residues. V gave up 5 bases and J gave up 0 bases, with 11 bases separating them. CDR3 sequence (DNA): TGTGCCAGTAGTGACAGGTTGAGCTCTGGAAACACCATATATTTT. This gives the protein CASSDRLSSGNTIYF.

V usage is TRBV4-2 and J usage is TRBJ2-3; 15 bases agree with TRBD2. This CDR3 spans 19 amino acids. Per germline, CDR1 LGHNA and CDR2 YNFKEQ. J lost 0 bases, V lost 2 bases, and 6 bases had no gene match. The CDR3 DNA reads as TGTGCCAGCAGCCAACCGGGACTAGCGGGGGGAACTAGCACAGATACGCAGTATTTT. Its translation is CASSQPGLAGGTSTDTQYF.

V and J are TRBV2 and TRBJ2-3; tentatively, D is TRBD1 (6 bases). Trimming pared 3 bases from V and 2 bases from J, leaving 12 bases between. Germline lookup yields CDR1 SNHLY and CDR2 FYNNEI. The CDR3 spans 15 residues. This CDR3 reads CASSEEQGTTDTQYF. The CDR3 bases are TGTGCCAGCAGTGAGGAGCAGGGGACCACAGATACGCAGTATTTT.

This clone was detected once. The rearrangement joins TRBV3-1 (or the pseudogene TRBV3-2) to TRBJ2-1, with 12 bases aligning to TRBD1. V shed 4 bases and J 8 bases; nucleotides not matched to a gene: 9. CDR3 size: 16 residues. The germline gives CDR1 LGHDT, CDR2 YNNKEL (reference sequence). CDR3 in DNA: TGTGCCAGCAGCCCCTGGGACAGGGGGCGCCCGGATGAGCAGTTCTTC. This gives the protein CASSPWDRGRPDEQFF.

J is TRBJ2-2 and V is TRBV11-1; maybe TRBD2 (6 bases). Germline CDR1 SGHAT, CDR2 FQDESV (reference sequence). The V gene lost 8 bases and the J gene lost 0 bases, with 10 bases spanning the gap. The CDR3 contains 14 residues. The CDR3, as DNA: TGTGCCAGCTCGGGGGATCCGAACACCGGGGAGCTGTTTTTT. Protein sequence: CASSGDPNTGELFF.

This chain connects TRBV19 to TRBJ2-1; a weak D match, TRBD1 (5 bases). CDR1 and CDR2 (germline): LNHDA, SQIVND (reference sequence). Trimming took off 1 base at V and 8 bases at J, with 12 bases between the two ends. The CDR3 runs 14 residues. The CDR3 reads CASSIATGSHEQFF. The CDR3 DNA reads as TGTGCCAGTAGTATAGCAACAGGAAGCCATGAGCAGTTCTTC. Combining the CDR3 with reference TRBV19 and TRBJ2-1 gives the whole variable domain DGGITQSPKYLFRKEGQNVTLSCEQNLNHDAMYWYRQDPGQGLRLIYYSQIVNDFQKGDIAEGYSVSREKKESFPLTVTSAQKNPTAFYLCASSIATGSHEQFFGPGTRLTVL.

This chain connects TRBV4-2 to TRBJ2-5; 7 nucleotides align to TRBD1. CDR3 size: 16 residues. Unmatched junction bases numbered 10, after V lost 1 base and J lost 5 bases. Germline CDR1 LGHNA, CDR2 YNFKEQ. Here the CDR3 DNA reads TGTGCCAGCAGCCAAGTGGACAGGTCCTCCCGGGAGACCCAGTACTTC. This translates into CASSQVDRSSRETQYF.

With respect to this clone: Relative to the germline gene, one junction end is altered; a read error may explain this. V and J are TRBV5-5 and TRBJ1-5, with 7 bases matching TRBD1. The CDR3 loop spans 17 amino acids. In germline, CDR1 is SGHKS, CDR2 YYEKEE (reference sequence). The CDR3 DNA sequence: TGTACCAGCAGCTCCCGTACCGGGACAGCTTTCAATCAGCCCCAGCATTTT. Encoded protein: CTSSSRTGTAFNQPQHF.

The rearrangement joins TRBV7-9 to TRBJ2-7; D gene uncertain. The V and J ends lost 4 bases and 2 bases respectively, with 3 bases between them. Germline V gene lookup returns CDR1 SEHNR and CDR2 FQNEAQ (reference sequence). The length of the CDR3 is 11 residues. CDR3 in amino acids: CASSSTYEQYF. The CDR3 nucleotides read TGTGCCAGCAGCTCCACCTACGAGCAGTACTTC.

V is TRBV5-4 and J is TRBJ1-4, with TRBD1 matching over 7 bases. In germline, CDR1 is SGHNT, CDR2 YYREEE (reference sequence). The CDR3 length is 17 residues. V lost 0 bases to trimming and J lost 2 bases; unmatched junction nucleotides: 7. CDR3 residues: CASSLDTTGATNEKLFF. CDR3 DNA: TGTGCCAGCAGCTTGGATACCACAGGGGCTACTAATGAAAAACTGTTTTTT.

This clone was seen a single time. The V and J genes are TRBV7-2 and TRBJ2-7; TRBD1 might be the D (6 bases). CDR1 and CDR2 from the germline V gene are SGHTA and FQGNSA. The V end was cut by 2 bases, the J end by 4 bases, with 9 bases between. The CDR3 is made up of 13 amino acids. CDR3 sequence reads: CASSLTGWYEQYF. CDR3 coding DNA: TGTGCCAGCAGCTTAACAGGGTGGTACGAGCAGTACTTC.

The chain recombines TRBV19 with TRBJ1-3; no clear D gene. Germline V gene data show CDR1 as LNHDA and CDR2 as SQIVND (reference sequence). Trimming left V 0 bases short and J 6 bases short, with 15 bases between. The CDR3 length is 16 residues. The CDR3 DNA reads TGTGCCAGTAGTATAGATCTAACCGTCTTTGCAAACACCATATATTTT. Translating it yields CASSIDLTVFANTIYF.

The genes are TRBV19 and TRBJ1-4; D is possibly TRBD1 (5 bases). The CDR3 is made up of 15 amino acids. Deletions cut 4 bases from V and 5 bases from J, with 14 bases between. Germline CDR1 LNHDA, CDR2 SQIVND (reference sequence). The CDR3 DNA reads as TGTGCCAGTAGTACGGGAGGGGCCTTCAATGAAAAACTGTTTTTT. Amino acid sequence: CASSTGGAFNEKLFF.

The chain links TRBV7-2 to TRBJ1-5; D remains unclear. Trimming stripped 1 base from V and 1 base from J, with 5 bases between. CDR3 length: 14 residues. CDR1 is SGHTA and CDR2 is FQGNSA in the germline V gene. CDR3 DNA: TGTGCCAGCAGCTTAGTATCCAGCAATCAGCCCCAGCATTTT. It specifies CASSLVSSNQPQHF.

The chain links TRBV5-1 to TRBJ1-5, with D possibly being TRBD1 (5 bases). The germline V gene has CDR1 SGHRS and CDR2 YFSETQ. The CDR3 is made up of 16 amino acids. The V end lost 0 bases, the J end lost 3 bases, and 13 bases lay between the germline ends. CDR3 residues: CASSLEGRGSNQPQHF. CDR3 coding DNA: TGCGCCAGCAGCTTGGAGGGGCGGGGGTCCAATCAGCCCCAGCATTTT.

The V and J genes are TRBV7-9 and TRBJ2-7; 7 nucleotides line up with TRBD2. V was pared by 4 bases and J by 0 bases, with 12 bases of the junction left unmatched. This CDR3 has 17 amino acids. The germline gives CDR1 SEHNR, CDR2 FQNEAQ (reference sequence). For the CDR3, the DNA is TGTGCCAGCAGCTCTAGCGGAGCTTACTCAAGCTCCTACGAGCAGTACTTC. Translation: CASSSSGAYSSSYEQYF.

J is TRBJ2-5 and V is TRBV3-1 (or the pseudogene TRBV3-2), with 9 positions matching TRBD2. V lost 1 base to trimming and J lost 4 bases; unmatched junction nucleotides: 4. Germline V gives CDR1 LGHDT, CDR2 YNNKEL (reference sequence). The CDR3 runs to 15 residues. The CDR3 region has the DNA TGTGCCAGCAGCCAAGCCGGCGGGAGGGGAGAGACCCAGTACTTC. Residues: CASSQAGGRGETQYF.

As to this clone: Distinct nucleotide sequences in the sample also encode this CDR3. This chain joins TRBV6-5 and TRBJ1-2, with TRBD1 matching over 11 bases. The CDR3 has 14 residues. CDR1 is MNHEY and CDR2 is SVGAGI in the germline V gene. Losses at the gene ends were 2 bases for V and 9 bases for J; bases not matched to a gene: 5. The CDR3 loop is CASSYTGQGASYTF. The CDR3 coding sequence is TGTGCCAGCAGTTACACAGGACAGGGGGCAAGCTACACCTTC.

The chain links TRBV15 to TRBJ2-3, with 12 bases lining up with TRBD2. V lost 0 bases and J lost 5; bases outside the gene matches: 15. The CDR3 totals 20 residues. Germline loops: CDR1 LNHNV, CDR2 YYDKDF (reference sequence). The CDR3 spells CATSRDFTSGGFRFEDTQYF. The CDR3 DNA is TGTGCCACCAGCAGAGATTTCACTAGCGGGGGGTTTAGGTTCGAAGATACGCAGTATTTT. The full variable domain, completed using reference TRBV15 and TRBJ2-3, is DAMVIQNPRYQVTQFGKPVTLSCSQTLNHNVMYWYQQKSSQAPKLLFHYYDKDFNNEADTPDNFQSRRPNTSFCFLDIRSPGLGDTAMYLCATSRDFTSGGFRFEDTQYFGPGTRLTVL.